These 28 T cell receptor beta chains share one sample of origin, sequenced in a study of blood T cell repertoires in COVID-19. Sequenced by immunoSEQ multiplex PCR; TCRdb stores in-frame clones only, minus some. Found here are around 250,000 clones, approximately 85% of them singletons; the top ten hold 1.9%. Source material: PBMCs or T cells enriched from blood (not recorded which). These receptors were taken from a woman aged 50 to 60 who had recovered from COVID-19.

The chain employs TRBV7-8 and TRBJ1-1, with 9 bases identical to TRBD1. CDR3 size: 15 residues. The ends lost 5 bases at V and 4 bases at J; junction bases unmatched: 8. Germline assignment: CDR1 SGHVS and CDR2 FQNEAQ. Here the CDR3 DNA reads TGTGCCAGCAGCCAGGACAGGGGACGGGGCACTGAAGCTTTCTTT. Amino acid sequence: CASSQDRGRGTEAFF. The full variable domain, in which reference TRBV7-8 and TRBJ1-1 provide the parts outside the CDR3, is GAGVSQSPRYKVAKRGQDVALRCDPISGHVSLFWYQQALGQGPEFLTYFQNEAQLDKSGLPSDRFFAERPEGSVSTLKIQRTQQEDSAVYLCASSQDRGRGTEAFFGQGTRLTVV.

J is TRBJ2-7 and V is TRBV13; 12 positions match TRBD2. This CDR3 has 15 residues. The germline gives CDR1 PRHDT, CDR2 FYEKMQ (reference sequence). V lost 6 bases, J lost 4 bases, and 7 bases stayed unmatched. The CDR3 coding sequence is TGTGCCAGCAGGCCACTAGCGGGAGGAGCGTACGAGCAGTACTTC. Residues: CASRPLAGGAYEQYF.

The gene calls are TRBV16 and TRBJ1-4; D gene ambiguous. The ends were cut back, 4 bases at V and 6 bases at J, with 15 bases in the middle. The CDR3 is made up of 15 amino acids. Germline-derived CDR1 and CDR2 are KGHSY and FQNENV. The chain's CDR3 is CASSPISGVDEKLFF. CDR3 DNA sequence: TGTGCCAGCAGCCCCATTAGCGGGGTAGATGAAAAACTGTTTTTT.

This rearrangement joins TRBV18 to TRBJ1-5; the D is unclear. The CDR3 consists of 16 residues. Germline CDR1 and CDR2: KGHSH and LQKENI. V was trimmed by 3 bases and J by 3 bases, leaving 15 bases between them. Here the CDR3 reads CASSPDSTIPNQPQHF. In nucleotides, the CDR3 is TGTGCCAGCTCACCCGATTCGACAATTCCCAATCAGCCCCAGCATTTT.

Only one count was recorded for this clone. V usage is TRBV29-1 and J usage is TRBJ2-5; weak D call: TRBD2 (6 bases). Trimming cost V 7 bases and J 2 bases, with 14 bases left between them. CDR1 is SQVTM and CDR2 is ANQGSEA in the germline V gene. The CDR3 is made up of 13 amino acids. CDR3 bases: TGCAGCGCCGTGGAGGGGTGGCAAGAGACCCAGTACTTC. Translated, it gives CSAVEGWQETQYF.

This clone appeared once. V gene TRBV2 combines with J gene TRBJ2-7; TRBD1 might be the D (5 bases). The CDR3 runs to 14 residues. Trimming took 3 bases from V and 2 from J, leaving 11 bases between them. In germline, CDR1 is SNHLY, CDR2 FYNNEI. The CDR3 sequence: CASSDQGSAYEQYF. The CDR3 DNA is TGTGCCAGCAGTGATCAGGGCAGTGCCTACGAGCAGTACTTC.

The chain couples TRBV5-1 to TRBJ2-1; TRBD2 agrees at 8 bases. There are 14 residues in the CDR3. Per germline, CDR1 SGHRS and CDR2 YFSETQ. The J segment lost 7 bases and the V segment lost 4 bases, leaving 7 bases of the junction unmatched. CDR3 in DNA: TGCGCCAGCAGCCTGGGGACTAGAGTGAATGAGCAGTTCTTC. Translated: CASSLGTRVNEQFF. The variable domain in full, completed from reference TRBV5-1 and TRBJ2-1, reads KAGVTQTPRYLIKTRGQQVTLSCSPISGHRSVSWYQQTPGQGLQFLFEYFSETQRNKGNFPGRFSGRQFSNSRSEMNVSTLELGDSALYLCASSLGTRVNEQFFGPGTRLTVL.

The V call is TRBV10-3, the J call TRBJ2-1, with 8 bases that match TRBD1. Germline CDR1 ENHRY, CDR2 SYGVKD. V gave up 8 bases and J gave up 2 bases; unmatched junction bases: 2. The CDR3 is made up of 13 amino acids. CDR3 amino acids: CAIGQGAYNEQFF. The DNA for the CDR3 is TGTGCCATCGGACAGGGAGCCTACAATGAGCAGTTCTTC.

The chain uses TRBV5-8 and TRBJ1-5; D not resolved. V was shortened by 0 bases and J by 0 bases, with 10 bases between the two germline ends. CDR1 is SGHTS, CDR2 YDEGEE, per germline. The CDR3 is made up of 16 amino acids. CDR3 DNA sequence: TGTGCCAGCAGCTTGGTCGGCGGTACTAGCAATCAGCCCCAGCATTTT. Its translation: CASSLVGGTSNQPQHF. Variable domain in full (rest from reference TRBV5-8 and TRBJ1-5): EAGVTQSPTHLIKTRGQQATLRCSPISGHTSVYWYQQALGLGLQFLLWYDEGEERNRGNFPPRFSGRQFPNYSSELNVNALELEDSALYLCASSLVGGTSNQPQHFGDGTRLSIL.

The chain employs TRBV5-1 and TRBJ2-3; 8 bases line up with TRBD1. The CDR3 sequence is 15 residues long. Germline V gene lookup returns CDR1 SGHRS and CDR2 YFSETQ. Trimming took 3 bases from V and 4 from J; bases not matched to a gene: 7. CDR3 protein: CASSSSRGQADTQYF. The CDR3 DNA sequence: TGCGCCAGCAGCTCCTCCAGGGGGCAAGCAGATACGCAGTATTTT. Based on the CDR3 plus reference TRBV5-1 and TRBJ2-3, the full variable domain is KAGVTQTPRYLIKTRGQQVTLSCSPISGHRSVSWYQQTPGQGLQFLFEYFSETQRNKGNFPGRFSGRQFSNSRSEMNVSTLELGDSALYLCASSSSRGQADTQYFGPGTRLTVL.

V is TRBV3-1 (or the pseudogene TRBV3-2) and J is TRBJ2-7; D unclear. V was cut by 1 base and J by 7 bases, with 11 bases left in between. The germline gives CDR1 LGHDT, CDR2 YNNKEL (reference sequence). The CDR3 has 13 amino acids. The CDR3 sequence: CASSQVELVEQYF. CDR3 in DNA: TGTGCCAGCAGCCAAGTGGAGCTAGTGGAGCAGTACTTC.

The V gene is TRBV3-1 (or the pseudogene TRBV3-2), the J gene TRBJ2-1; D is unresolved. There are 11 residues in the CDR3. The germline V gene encodes CDR1 LGHDT and CDR2 YNNKEL (reference sequence). V was shortened by 1 base and J by 9 bases, with 4 bases between the two germline ends. CDR3 DNA: TGTGCCAGCAGCCAAGCGGGTGAGCAGTTCTTC. This translates into CASSQAGEQFF.

This rearrangement joins TRBV28 to TRBJ1-5, with D perhaps matching TRBD1 (5 bases). The CDR3 consists of 15 residues. V lost 4 bases, J lost 4 bases, and 14 bases lay in between. Germline values: CDR1 MDHEN, CDR2 SYDVKM. The DNA of the CDR3 is TGTGCCAGCAGTTCGCAGGGTGGACGAAATCAGCCCCAGCATTTT. Protein sequence: CASSSQGGRNQPQHF. Full variable domain (outside the CDR3, taken from reference TRBV28 and TRBJ1-5): DVKVTQSSRYLVKRTGEKVFLECVQDMDHENMFWYRQDPGLGLRLIYFSYDVKMKEKGDIPEGYSVSREKKERFSLILESASTNQTSMYLCASSSQGGRNQPQHFGDGTRLSIL.

This clone was detected ten times or more. V is TRBV4-2 and J is TRBJ2-7, with 7 bases aligning to TRBD1. This CDR3 is 15 amino acids long. The germline V gene has CDR1 LGHNA and CDR2 YNFKEQ. V lost 4 bases to trimming and J lost 3 bases; unmatched junction nucleotides: 9. The CDR3 bases are TGTGCCAGCAGCCCACTGGGACAGCCAGGCTACGAGCAGTACTTC. Its protein is CASSPLGQPGYEQYF.

This rearrangement joins TRBV30 to TRBJ2-7; tentatively, D is TRBD2 (6 bases). Germline-derived CDR1 and CDR2 are GTSNPN and SVGIG (reference sequence). This CDR3 has 10 residues. The CDR3, as DNA: TGTTCGGGAGCGACCTACGAGCAGTACTTC. This sequence encodes CSGATYEQYF.

The chain has TRBV27 and TRBJ1-1, with 8 positions matching TRBD1. Trimming removed 3 bases from V and 4 bases from J; junction bases left unmatched: 7. The CDR3 consists of 15 residues. Germline loops: CDR1 MNHEY, CDR2 SMNVEV (reference sequence). The CDR3 coding sequence is TGTGCCAGCAGTTTGCAGGGGGCCAGAAGCACTGAAGCTTTCTTT. Its translation is CASSLQGARSTEAFF.

This chain joins TRBV24-1 and TRBJ1-2, with 9 bases aligning to TRBD1. The germline V gene encodes CDR1 KGHDR and CDR2 SFDVKD. CDR3 length: 15 residues. Unmatched junction bases numbered 10, after V lost 4 bases and J lost 8 bases. In DNA form, the CDR3 reads TGTGCCACCAGTGAAGCAAAACAGGGGGCACGGGGCTACACCTTC. Protein: CATSEAKQGARGYTF.

The chain uses TRBV4-1 and TRBJ2-7, with 9 bases lining up with TRBD2. Germline V CDR1 and CDR2: MGHRA, YSYEKL. This CDR3 region has 17 residues. V shed 0 bases, J shed 10 bases, and the junction held 16 bases outside the gene matches. CDR3 protein: CASSQDRPDTAGGRQYF. DNA for the CDR3: TGCGCCAGCAGCCAAGATCGACCGGATACGGCGGGAGGGCGTCAGTACTTC.

In its sample, this clone was seen once. The CDR3 region has the DNA TGTGCCAGCAGACTCCCCATGAACACTGAAGCTTTCTTT. Protein: CASRLPMNTEAFF. The genes are TRBV28 and TRBJ1-1, with D hard to call. Trimming cost V 6 bases and J 0 bases, with 8 bases left between them. This CDR3 contains 13 residues. Germline V CDR1 and CDR2: MDHEN, SYDVKM.

The chain employs TRBV10-1 and TRBJ2-3; 8 bases line up with TRBD2. The CDR3 is 15 amino acids. CDR1 is WNHNN, CDR2 SYGVQD, per germline (reference sequence). With V trimmed by 3 bases and J by 5 bases, 7 bases remained unmatched. In DNA, the CDR3 is TGCGCCAGCAGTGACCCCCGCGGGAGGAAAGATACGCAGTATTTT. Protein sequence: CASSDPRGRKDTQYF.

J is TRBJ2-3 and V is TRBV27, with 8 nucleotides matching TRBD1. CDR3 length equals 15 residues. V gave up 6 bases and J gave up 3 bases; unmatched junction bases: 8. Germline CDR1 is MNHEY and CDR2 is SMNVEV (reference sequence). In DNA, the CDR3 is TGTGCCAGCAGGCCGCAGGGGGCGGCTACAGATACGCAGTATTTT. It encodes CASRPQGAATDTQYF.

The chain has TRBV5-4 and TRBJ2-7; 8 nucleotides agree with TRBD2. The CDR3 contains 16 residues. With V trimmed by 3 bases and J by 5 bases, 13 bases remained unmatched. Germline V CDR1 and CDR2: SGHNT, YYREEE (reference sequence). CDR3 residues: CASSSDAGLGPHEQYF. CDR3 DNA sequence: TGTGCCAGCAGCTCGGACGCGGGACTAGGTCCGCACGAGCAGTACTTC.

This chain connects TRBV6-5 to TRBJ2-7; 8 nucleotides agree with TRBD2. V shed 6 bases and J 2 bases; nucleotides not matched to a gene: 9. CDR3 size: 15 residues. Per germline, CDR1 MNHEY and CDR2 SVGAGI. The CDR3 DNA sequence: TGTGCCAGCAGCCATGACCCGGGGGGGGCCTACGAGCAGTACTTC. Its translation: CASSHDPGGAYEQYF.

V and J are TRBV6-5 and TRBJ1-1; TRBD1 might be the D (6 bases). From germline, CDR1 is MNHEY and CDR2 SVGAGI. This CDR3 has 13 amino acids. V was clipped by 5 bases and J by 5 bases, with 12 bases between them. CDR3 nucleotide sequence: TGTGCCAGCAGTATAGAAACAGGGACTGAAGCTTTCTTT. This gives the protein CASSIETGTEAFF.

The genes are TRBV9 and TRBJ2-1; 12 bases are shared with TRBD2. Looked up from germline, CDR1 is SGDLS and CDR2 is YYNGEE. This CDR3 has 15 amino acids. The V segment lost 4 bases and the J segment 8 bases; nucleotides outside the gene matches: 7. CDR3 sequence (DNA): TGTGCCAGCAGCCTTACTAGCGGGAGGATCCATGAGCAGTTCTTC. It codes for CASSLTSGRIHEQFF.

The rearrangement links TRBV7-9 to TRBJ2-7, with D uncertain. The germline V gene encodes CDR1 SEHNR and CDR2 FQNEAQ (reference sequence). The germline V and J ends were trimmed by 3 bases and 2 bases, with 11 bases remaining between them. The CDR3 contains 14 residues. The CDR3 protein is CASSFTDKAYEQYF. The CDR3 DNA is TGTGCCAGCAGCTTTACCGACAAAGCCTACGAGCAGTACTTC.

The chain has TRBV6-5 and TRBJ2-7, with a possible D match to TRBD2 (6 bases). Germline V CDR1 and CDR2: MNHEY, SVGAGI. The ends were cut back, 4 bases at V and 5 bases at J, with 21 bases in the middle. The length of the CDR3 is 16 residues. The CDR3 sequence is CASSWQPRAGNDEQYF. The CDR3 DNA reads TGTGCCAGCAGTTGGCAGCCGAGGGCGGGAAACGACGAGCAGTACTTC.

This clone was observed a few times. Here the CDR3 DNA reads TGTGCCTGGAGTGTCGGGACAGGGAACACTGAAGCTTTCTTT. The encoded protein is CAWSVGTGNTEAFF. The chain employs TRBV30 and TRBJ1-1, with TRBD1 matching over 8 bases. Germline trimming cut 0 bases from V and 1 base from J; bases unmatched to any gene: 1. The CDR3 loop spans 14 amino acids. The germline V gene encodes CDR1 GTSNPN and CDR2 SVGIG (reference sequence).